Detailed here is one T cell receptor (beta chain). Its antigen is unknown. No clone much larger than this one lies a single base away; base qualities are absent. The CDR3 regions of human TCRbeta chains were analyzed by immunosequencing. The paper's data handling went like this. TCRs in the repertoires were matched against a reference library of SARS-CoV-2-specific TCRs that had been generated with the MIRA antigen-specificity platform. Breadth was defined as the fraction of unique TCRs that were SARS-CoV-2-associated, and depth was defined as the fraction of total T cells that were SARS-CoV-2-associated. Each spike-specific TCR was assigned to its reactive spike region and to a CD4 or CD8 class using the MIRA data. Log10-transformed breadth and depth values were compared by one-way ANOVA with Sidak's multiple comparisons tests. The table was pulled from immuneACCESS by TCRdb, which kept in-frame rearrangements only. Such tables lose some clones; where checked, under half of the loss comes from unresolved V genes, and the rest has no known cause. Clonal size and the V and J genes are those of that table, whereas D and trimming came from the DNA. The sample profile shows around 72,000 clones; 82% of them were found once. The ten largest account for around 5% of the sample.

V lost 0 bases and J lost 6 bases; the stretch between them is 5 bases long. The CDR3 runs 12 amino acids, cysteine and phenylalanine included. CDR3 DNA is the only sequence kept; it has 36 bases, read in frame from the first base. As encoded in the germline V gene, CDR1 is SGHNT while CDR2 is YENEEA. Explained via the paper, the time point label denotes: baseline before first vaccination. The vaccinee samples were drawn from two UK trials, COV001 and COV002, one of which was a single-blind randomized controlled phase 2/3 trial testing AZD1222 (ChAdOx1 nCoV-19) in healthy adults. For TCRbeta chain sequencing, PBMC samples from trial participants were taken at day 0 and at day 28 after the second dose. The sample belongs to a study of T cell responses to AZD1222 COVID-19 vaccine (dated by TCRdb to the early 2020s). With regard to the full study: Because spike-specific TCR depth and breadth did not differ between the two schedules, AZD1222 recipients who got a second dose at roughly 4 weeks were pooled with those who got a second dose at roughly 12 weeks. Trial participants were enrolled into age subgroups of 18-55, 56-69 and 70-plus years, which contained roughly 140, 27 and 60 TCR-sequenced participants, respectively. A total of approximately 250 trial participants underwent TCR sequencing, of whom under 220 had received two doses of AZD1222 and about 26 had received two doses of the MenACWY control vaccine. Study-wide findings and limitations: CD4 TCRs associated with the vaccine covered the entire spike protein, and the dominant responses were in regions 160-218 and 743-854. Because no samples from the day 14 peak response were available, repertoires could be characterized only after the peak T cell response. After two AZD1222 doses, both the breadth and the depth of spike-specific TCRs were significantly higher than at day 0 and than in MenACWY recipients. Nearly half of unique spike-specific TCRs reportedly recognized epitopes outside regions mutated in the B.1.351 and B.1.1.7 variants. Participants were mostly white British and included more females than males, and it was suggested by the authors that clonal diversity may have been underestimated. Conclusions about previously exposed vaccinees are limited because only a handful of AZD1222 recipients were SARS-CoV-2 seropositive at baseline. In the small 56-69-year group, the increase in depth fell short of significance, most likely because of low power.

The sequencing used peripheral blood, collected on day 0 of AZD1222 vaccination. The source is an adult in good health. The rearranged chain carries TRBV11-3 and TRBJ1-1, with the D segment identity uncertain. The DNA sequence is given as TGTGCCAGCAGCTTAGAACGCTCTGAAGCTTTCTTT. This sequence encodes CASSLERSEAFF.